The T cell receptor beta chain described here comes from a study of response to subunit inactivated influenza vaccine. Study-level results: A suggestion made by the authors is that each seasonal influenza vaccination recruits few new T cells.

There are many counts of this clonotype. The antigen is undetermined. MiXCR was run by TCRdb on the RT-PCR reads, yielding one entry per CDR3 protein. Of around 500,000 distinct CDR3 sequences in the sample, around 9.9% are singletons; the top ten hold about 12%. There are 15 residues in the CDR3. J was trimmed by 3 bases and V by 1 base; bases with no gene match: 9. In germline, CDR1 is DFQATT, CDR2 SNEGSKA (reference sequence). Material: PBMCs from blood, obtained 35 to 45 days after vaccination. This receptor was identified in a middle-aged man who received an inactivated influenza vaccine. This chain uses TRBV20-1 with TRBJ2-7; 7 positions match TRBD2. CDR3 region: CSARGAGVWHYEQYF. In DNA, the CDR3 is TGCAGTGCTAGAGGTGCGGGGGTATGGCACTACGAGCAGTACTTC.